A selection of T cell receptor beta chains follows, all from one sample in a study of blood T cell repertoires in COVID-19. The repertoire was sequenced with immunoSEQ multiplex PCR; TCRdb's copy has only in-frame clones and lacks some. The sample records about 120,000 clones, around 90% being singletons. Source material: peripheral blood. These receptors originate from a man between 60 and 70 years old with COVID-19, enrolled during active disease. The CDR3 runs from the conserved cysteine through the conserved F or W. The order of the fields is J gene, clone size, V gene, D gene, CDR3 DNA, CDR3 protein. The D gene is left open where the match is weak. Only part of the rows carry a size: once, few, many, or a class if the clone is expanded.

TRBJ2-7 NA TRBV3-1/TRBV3-2 NA TGTGCCAGCAGCCAAGGTCGACAGGAACAGTACTTC CASSQGRQEQYF
TRBJ2-1 NA TRBV13 TRBD2 TGTGCCAGCAGCCTTGGACTAGCGGGAGTCAATGAGCAGTTCTTC CASSLGLAGVNEQFF
TRBJ2-1 NA TRBV6-5 TRBD2 TGTGCCAGCCGGCCAGCGGGAGGATATGAGCAGTTCTTC CASRPAGGYEQFF
TRBJ1-2 NA TRBV27 TRBD1 TGTGCCAGCAGGGGGACAGTAGCTAACTATGGCTACACCTTC CASRGTVANYGYTF
TRBJ1-4 NA TRBV5-1 NA TGCGCCAGCAGCTCAGATCAGGGTGGTGAAAAACTGTTTTTT CASSSDQGGEKLFF
TRBJ2-1 NA TRBV4-2 NA TGTGCCAGCAGCCAAGAGCAAGCGGGACACTCCTACAATGAGCAGTTCTTC CASSQEQAGHSYNEQFF
TRBJ2-2 NA TRBV27 TRBD2 TGTGCCAGCAGACCCATTTGGCGGGAGGGCGCCGGGGAGCTGTTTTTT CASRPIWREGAGELFF
TRBJ2-7 NA TRBV9 NA TGTGCCAGCAGCGTCGGTTCTGGGGGCAGATACGAGCAGTACTTC CASSVGSGGRYEQYF
TRBJ1-4 NA TRBV12-5 NA TGTGCTAGTGGTGTAGGGGGAACTGAAAAACTGTTTTTT CASGVGGTEKLFF
TRBJ2-7 NA TRBV7-2 NA TGTGCCAGCAGCCCAAACTACGAGCAGTACTTC CASSPNYEQYF
TRBJ2-1 NA TRBV9 TRBD2 TGTGCCAGCAGCCAAGAGGGACTAGCACCCTCTTTCCTCAATGAGCAGTTCTTC CASSQEGLAPSFLNEQFF
TRBJ2-7 NA TRBV11-2 NA TGTGCCAGCAGCTTAGTAGCCGACGAGCAGTACTTC CASSLVADEQYF
TRBJ1-1 NA TRBV6-1 NA TGTGCCAGCAGTGAAATAGGAGGGAGCACTGAAGCTTTCTTT CASSEIGGSTEAFF
TRBJ1-5 NA TRBV10-3 NA TGTGCCATCAGTGACAGGCAAAGCAATCAGCCCCAGCATTTT CAISDRQSNQPQHF
TRBJ1-1 few TRBV9 NA TGTGCCAGCAGCGTAGGTCGGAACACTGAAGCTTTCTTT CASSVGRNTEAFF
TRBJ2-7 NA TRBV9 TRBD2 TGTGCCAGCAGCCCTACTAGCGGTGCTCTCTTCGGGAAGTACTTC CASSPTSGALFGKYF
TRBJ2-5 NA TRBV6-2/TRBV6-3 NA TGTGCCAGCAGTTACGAAAGCGGAGAGACCCAGTACTTC CASSYESGETQYF
TRBJ2-4 NA TRBV7-6 TRBD2 TGTGCCAGCAGCTTAGCGTCCGCGGGAGGTTTCAAAAACATTCAGTACTTC CASSLASAGGFKNIQYF
TRBJ1-1 NA TRBV5-1 NA TGCGCCAGCAGCTTGGCCGAGGGCATGGGCACTGAAGCTTTCTTT CASSLAEGMGTEAFF
TRBJ2-7 NA TRBV6-5 TRBD2 TGTGCCAGCAGTCCCAGACTAGCGGGAGGCTACGAGCAGTACTTC CASSPRLAGGYEQYF
TRBJ1-4 NA TRBV18 NA TGTGCCAGCTCACCACTCCGAGGGGAGGGTGAAAAACTGTTTTTT CASSPLRGEGEKLFF
TRBJ2-3 NA TRBV11-3 NA TGTGCCAGCAGCTCAGGGGCCCTTTCCACAGATACGCAGTATTTT CASSSGALSTDTQYF
TRBJ1-2 few TRBV7-9 TRBD1 TGTGCCAGCAGCTTCCTACAGGGGGGAGAATACACCTTC CASSFLQGGEYTF
TRBJ2-3 NA TRBV7-2 NA TGTGCCAGCAGCCAAAGTGTCCTAAGTGATACGCAGTATTTT CASSQSVLSDTQYF
TRBJ1-2 NA TRBV24-1 NA TGTGCCACCAGTGCTACAGGCGCCTATGGCTACACCTTC CATSATGAYGYTF
TRBJ1-1 NA TRBV18 NA TGTGCCAGCTCACCGGGGGGAGACACTGAAGCTTTCTTT CASSPGGDTEAFF
TRBJ1-1 few TRBV29-1 TRBD1 TGCAGCGTTTATACAGGGGGGAGGACTGAAGCTTTCTTT CSVYTGGRTEAFF
TRBJ2-1 NA TRBV6-4 TRBD1 TGTGCCAGCAGAGACAGGGCGGGTCGGTTGGGTGAGCAGTTCTTC CASRDRAGRLGEQFF
TRBJ1-1 NA TRBV30 TRBD1 TGTGCCTGGAGGAATACAGGGGTGTGGACTGAAGCTTTCTTT CAWRNTGVWTEAFF
TRBJ2-2 few TRBV6-5 NA TGTGCCAGCGGCAGACTAAACACCGGGGAGCTGTTTTTT CASGRLNTGELFF
TRBJ1-2 NA TRBV9 NA TGTGCCAGCAGCGTAGTTGGAGCAGGGACTAACTATGGCTACACCTTC CASSVVGAGTNYGYTF
TRBJ2-3 few TRBV19 TRBD2 TGTGCCAGTAGTATTGGCGGGAGGGCGGATACGCAGTATTTT CASSIGGRADTQYF
TRBJ2-7 NA TRBV3-1/TRBV3-2 TRBD1 TGTGCCAGCAGACGCTCTAGGGACAGGGGGTATGAGCAGTACTTC CASRRSRDRGYEQYF
TRBJ2-1 NA TRBV29-1 NA TGCAGCGTTGGTTGGAGGGACTCCTACAATGAGCAGTTCTTC CSVGWRDSYNEQFF
TRBJ2-7 NA TRBV10-3 TRBD2 TGTGCCATCAGTGGGATGGAGCGGGGGTCCTCCTACGAGCAGTACTTC CAISGMERGSSYEQYF
TRBJ1-1 NA TRBV9 NA TGTGCCAGCAGCGCGGGACAACTGAACACTGAAGCTTTCTTT CASSAGQLNTEAFF
TRBJ2-1 NA TRBV14 TRBD2 TGTGCCAGCAGCCAAGGACTAGCGGATCACAATGAGCAGTTCTTC CASSQGLADHNEQFF
TRBJ2-7 NA TRBV5-1 TRBD1 TGCGCCAGCAGCGCGGGACAGGGGCCCTACGAGCAGTACTTC CASSAGQGPYEQYF
TRBJ1-4 NA TRBV5-1 TRBD1 TGCGCCAGCAGCTTGGAAGACAGGGGGCGCGGTGAAAAACTGTTTTTT CASSLEDRGRGEKLFF
TRBJ2-1 NA TRBV24-1 NA TGTGCCACCAGTGAATCCGGGACACTGATTTTCAATGAGCAGTTCTTC CATSESGTLIFNEQFF
TRBJ1-4 NA TRBV4-3 NA TGCGCCAGCAGCCAAGGGCAATTGAATGAAAAACTGTTTTTT CASSQGQLNEKLFF
TRBJ2-7 once TRBV11-2 NA TGTGCCAGCAGCTTATCCGGCGAGCAGTACTTC CASSLSGEQYF
TRBJ1-2 once TRBV5-5 TRBD1 TGTGCCAGCAGACCTCAACCCGGGACAGAAGGCTACACCTTC CASRPQPGTEGYTF
TRBJ2-7 NA TRBV7-8 NA TGTGCCAGCAGCCACAGGACACCCCGAGGAGAGCAGTACTTC CASSHRTPRGEQYF
TRBJ1-3 NA TRBV9 NA TGTGCCAGCAGCGGATGGACAGCTGGAAACACCATATATTTT CASSGWTAGNTIYF
TRBJ2-3 once TRBV5-1 TRBD2 TGCGCCAGCAGCTCCGGGAGGGGGAGGACAGATACGCAGTATTTT CASSSGRGRTDTQYF
TRBJ2-7 NA TRBV13 TRBD2 TGTGCCAGCGGAGCGGGAGGACTCAGCTCCTACGAGCAGTACTTC CASGAGGLSSYEQYF
TRBJ2-4 NA TRBV27 NA TGTGCCAGCAGTTTATCAAGAGGTTGGGACATTCAGTACTTC CASSLSRGWDIQYF
TRBJ2-7 once TRBV27 NA TGTGCCAGCAGTTCTCCCTCACAGGACAGCTCCTACGAGCAGTACTTC CASSSPSQDSSYEQYF
TRBJ2-7 once TRBV18 TRBD2 TGTGCCAGCTCACCCCGGACTAGCGGGGTCTCCTACGAGCAGTACTTC CASSPRTSGVSYEQYF